This is a list of T cell receptor beta chains from one sample in a study of a mutant IDH1 vaccine in newly diagnosed glioma. The protocol was immunoSEQ multiplex PCR, while the TCRdb copy is restricted to in-frame clones and leaves out a portion. The sample lists 40,000 to 60,000 clones, roughly three quarters seen once, with less than 7.5% in the top ten. No cognate antigen is known for these TCRs. Sequenced here: PBMCs, sampled from a glioma patient whose treatment included an IDH1 peptide vaccine. Receptors originate from a man aged 40-55 years with glioma. CDR3s include the opening cysteine and the closing phenylalanine or tryptophan. The order of the fields is V gene, clone size, D gene, J gene, CDR3 protein, CDR3 DNA. A D gene is named only where the DNA matches it firmly. Clone size appears in some rows only: once, few, many, or a class for an expanded clone.

v_gene: TRBV11-2
abundance: .
d_gene: .
j_gene: TRBJ1-3
CDR3aa: CASSHSKTGNTIYF
CDR3nt: TGTGCCAGCAGCCACAGCAAGACTGGAAACACCATATATTTT

v_gene: TRBV7-2
abundance: .
d_gene: TRBD2
j_gene: TRBJ2-3
CDR3aa: CASSLYGGATDTQYF
CDR3nt: TGTGCCAGCAGCTTATACGGGGGGGCCACAGATACGCAGTATTTT

v_gene: TRBV6-6
abundance: few
d_gene: .
j_gene: TRBJ1-5
CDR3aa: CASRGVNQPQHF
CDR3nt: TGTGCCAGCAGGGGGGTAAATCAGCCCCAGCATTTT

v_gene: TRBV5-1
abundance: .
d_gene: .
j_gene: TRBJ2-5
CDR3aa: CASSRDIQETQYF
CDR3nt: TGCGCCAGCAGCCGGGACATTCAAGAGACCCAGTACTTC

v_gene: TRBV27
abundance: .
d_gene: TRBD1
j_gene: TRBJ1-6
CDR3aa: CASSEQGRGNSPLHF
CDR3nt: TGTGCCAGCAGTGAACAGGGGCGCGGTAATTCACCCCTCCACTTT

v_gene: TRBV30
abundance: .
d_gene: .
j_gene: TRBJ1-5
CDR3aa: CAWSRKNQPQHF
CDR3nt: TGTGCCTGGAGTAGGAAGAATCAGCCCCAGCATTTT

v_gene: TRBV27
abundance: few
d_gene: TRBD1
j_gene: TRBJ2-1
CDR3aa: CASRPDRGGNEQFF
CDR3nt: TGTGCCAGCAGACCGGACAGGGGAGGCAATGAGCAGTTCTTC

v_gene: TRBV5-1
abundance: .
d_gene: .
j_gene: TRBJ2-7
CDR3aa: CASSAPTLDEQYF
CDR3nt: TGCGCCAGCAGTGCTCCTACCCTCGACGAGCAGTACTTC

v_gene: TRBV2
abundance: .
d_gene: TRBD2
j_gene: TRBJ2-7
CDR3aa: CASRGSGGTLYEQYF
CDR3nt: TGTGCCAGCAGGGGTAGCGGGGGGACCCTTTACGAGCAGTACTTC

v_gene: TRBV2
abundance: .
d_gene: TRBD1
j_gene: TRBJ2-7
CDR3aa: CASSERQGSSEQYF
CDR3nt: TGTGCCAGCAGTGAACGACAGGGTAGTTCCGAGCAGTACTTC

v_gene: TRBV18
abundance: .
d_gene: .
j_gene: TRBJ1-2
CDR3aa: CASNLGTNYGYTF
CDR3nt: TGTGCCAGCAACTTGGGGACTAACTATGGCTACACCTTC

v_gene: TRBV5-6
abundance: few
d_gene: TRBD1
j_gene: TRBJ1-2
CDR3aa: CASSLTAGGQGASHGYTF
CDR3nt: TGTGCCAGCAGCTTGACGGCGGGAGGACAGGGGGCTTCCCATGGCTACACCTTC

v_gene: TRBV6-1
abundance: .
d_gene: .
j_gene: TRBJ2-2
CDR3aa: CATRKGNVDTGELFF
CDR3nt: TGTGCCACCCGAAAGGGGAACGTGGACACCGGGGAGCTGTTTTTT

v_gene: TRBV14
abundance: .
d_gene: TRBD2
j_gene: TRBJ2-5
CDR3aa: CASSQGTWIQRGGRHQETQYF
CDR3nt: TGTGCCAGCAGCCAAGGGACCTGGATCCAGCGGGGGGGCCGGCACCAAGAGACCCAGTACTTC

v_gene: TRBV5-8
abundance: .
d_gene: TRBD2
j_gene: TRBJ2-3
CDR3aa: CASTLGSGERDTQYF
CDR3nt: TGTGCCAGCACCCTTGGTAGCGGGGAGCGCGATACGCAGTATTTT

v_gene: TRBV19
abundance: .
d_gene: .
j_gene: TRBJ2-5
CDR3aa: CASNPSGEETQYF
CDR3nt: TGTGCCAGTAATCCGTCCGGAGAAGAGACCCAGTACTTC

v_gene: TRBV6-5
abundance: .
d_gene: .
j_gene: TRBJ1-2
CDR3aa: CASRPSVIHGYTF
CDR3nt: TGTGCCAGCAGGCCAAGCGTTATTCATGGCTACACCTTC

v_gene: TRBV6-1
abundance: once
d_gene: TRBD1
j_gene: TRBJ2-7
CDR3aa: CASDRGGSLEQYF
CDR3nt: TGTGCCAGCGACAGGGGAGGAAGCCTCGAGCAGTACTTC

v_gene: TRBV6-5
abundance: .
d_gene: .
j_gene: TRBJ2-7
CDR3aa: CASSYSGLASTYEQYF
CDR3nt: TGTGCCAGCAGTTACTCGGGGCTAGCGAGTACCTACGAGCAGTACTTC

v_gene: TRBV5-8
abundance: .
d_gene: .
j_gene: TRBJ1-1
CDR3aa: CASSPGRRNTEAFF
CDR3nt: TGTGCCAGCAGCCCCGGTCGGCGGAACACTGAAGCTTTCTTT

v_gene: TRBV4-1
abundance: .
d_gene: .
j_gene: TRBJ2-5
CDR3aa: CASSQFGQPKETQYF
CDR3nt: TGCGCCAGCAGCCAATTTGGACAGCCCAAAGAGACCCAGTACTTC

v_gene: TRBV29-1
abundance: .
d_gene: .
j_gene: TRBJ2-1
CDR3aa: CSVEGEVDSYNEQFF
CDR3nt: TGCAGCGTTGAAGGAGAGGTCGATTCCTACAATGAGCAGTTCTTC

v_gene: TRBV19
abundance: once
d_gene: TRBD1
j_gene: TRBJ1-2
CDR3aa: CASSIGQGDYGYTF
CDR3nt: TGTGCCAGTAGTATAGGGCAGGGGGACTATGGCTACACCTTC

v_gene: TRBV5-1
abundance: .
d_gene: TRBD1
j_gene: TRBJ2-1
CDR3aa: CASSGDSKTASSYNEQFF
CDR3nt: TGCGCCAGCAGCGGGGACAGTAAAACCGCAAGCTCCTACAATGAGCAGTTCTTC

v_gene: TRBV4-2
abundance: .
d_gene: TRBD1
j_gene: TRBJ1-1
CDR3aa: CASSQDAGGVMNTEAFF
CDR3nt: TGTGCCAGCAGCCAAGATGCAGGGGGAGTCATGAACACTGAAGCTTTCTTT

v_gene: TRBV30
abundance: .
d_gene: TRBD1
j_gene: TRBJ1-5
CDR3aa: CAWSLTGGQPQHF
CDR3nt: TGTGCCTGGAGCCTGACAGGGGGTCAGCCCCAGCATTTT

v_gene: TRBV6-5
abundance: .
d_gene: .
j_gene: TRBJ1-2
CDR3aa: CASSYGRDYGYTF
CDR3nt: TGTGCCAGCAGTTATGGCAGGGACTATGGCTACACCTTC

v_gene: TRBV18
abundance: .
d_gene: .
j_gene: TRBJ1-5
CDR3aa: CASSPRQGGDQPQHF
CDR3nt: TGTGCCAGCTCACCACGTCAGGGTGGGGATCAGCCCCAGCATTTT

v_gene: TRBV6-5
abundance: once
d_gene: .
j_gene: TRBJ2-7
CDR3aa: CATQLSGYGSYEQYF
CDR3nt: TGTGCCACCCAACTCTCAGGGTACGGGTCCTACGAGCAGTACTTC

v_gene: TRBV4-1
abundance: once
d_gene: TRBD1
j_gene: TRBJ2-1
CDR3aa: CASSRLSGTGNNEQFF
CDR3nt: TGCGCCAGCAGCCGATTATCCGGGACAGGGAACAATGAGCAGTTCTTC

v_gene: TRBV6-5
abundance: .
d_gene: .
j_gene: TRBJ1-1
CDR3aa: CASSYSQGLNTEAFF
CDR3nt: TGTGCCAGCAGTTACTCGCAGGGGCTGAACACTGAAGCTTTCTTT

v_gene: TRBV7-9
abundance: .
d_gene: .
j_gene: TRBJ1-2
CDR3aa: CASSPRDLAGYTF
CDR3nt: TGTGCCAGCAGCCCCCGGGACCTTGCTGGCTACACCTTC

v_gene: TRBV6-5
abundance: .
d_gene: .
j_gene: TRBJ1-2
CDR3aa: CASSYSTNYGYTF
CDR3nt: TGTGCCAGCAGTTACTCCACCAACTATGGCTACACCTTC

v_gene: TRBV6-5
abundance: .
d_gene: TRBD2
j_gene: TRBJ2-7
CDR3aa: CASSTLAGGDEQYF
CDR3nt: TGTGCCAGCAGTACCCTAGCGGGGGGTGACGAGCAGTACTTC

v_gene: TRBV4-1
abundance: .
d_gene: .
j_gene: TRBJ1-1
CDR3aa: CASSPRGYSGYSTEAFF
CDR3nt: TGCGCCAGCAGCCCTCGGGGCTATTCGGGGTACTCGACTGAAGCTTTCTTT

v_gene: TRBV30
abundance: .
d_gene: .
j_gene: TRBJ1-1
CDR3aa: CAWELGAGTEAFF
CDR3nt: TGTGCCTGGGAATTGGGGGCGGGCACTGAAGCTTTCTTT

v_gene: TRBV4-1
abundance: .
d_gene: TRBD1
j_gene: TRBJ1-1
CDR3aa: CASSQEGDRNTEAFF
CDR3nt: TGCGCCAGCAGCCAAGAGGGGGACAGAAACACTGAAGCTTTCTTT

v_gene: TRBV6-1
abundance: .
d_gene: .
j_gene: TRBJ1-1
CDR3aa: CASSERGGRAAFF
CDR3nt: TGTGCCAGCAGTGAAAGGGGCGGCAGGGCGGCTTTCTTT

v_gene: TRBV19
abundance: .
d_gene: TRBD1
j_gene: TRBJ1-3
CDR3aa: CASSMDRGSGNTIYF
CDR3nt: TGTGCCAGTAGTATGGACAGGGGCTCTGGAAACACCATATATTTT

v_gene: TRBV19
abundance: .
d_gene: TRBD1
j_gene: TRBJ2-7
CDR3aa: CASSIAGQMSYEQYF
CDR3nt: TGTGCCAGTAGTATAGCGGGACAGATGTCCTACGAGCAGTACTTC

v_gene: TRBV7-2
abundance: .
d_gene: .
j_gene: TRBJ1-1
CDR3aa: CASSPSSKGSAEAFF
CDR3nt: TGTGCCAGCAGCCCCAGCAGTAAGGGGTCCGCTGAAGCTTTCTTT